The subject of this entry is one T cell receptor beta chain. What it binds is not known. Trimming shortened V by 0 bases and J by 8 bases, and 4 bases separated the two germline ends. Per the germline V gene, CDR1 is SNHLY and CDR2 is FYNNEI. This CDR3 has 12 residues. This sample is drawn from a study of T cells in Graves' hyperthyroidism and ophthalmopathy. The study's findings and limits: Appearing also in blood were most of the thyroid clonotypes expanded above 0.001.

Regions amplified from RNA transcripts were the TCR beta CDR3 regions. The HTBI primer set was used in a first-round RT-PCR of the TCR CDR3. Each CDR3 protein is one row after TCRdb ran MiXCR on the multiplex PCR reads. The table has about 540,000 distinct CDR3 sequences, more than 45% seen once. This sequence originates from a woman aged 18-29 years with Graves' hyperthyroidism. The sample was peripheral blood or thyroid tissue (not recorded which). This chain uses TRBV2 with TRBJ2-2; no firm D call. This CDR3 reads CASSEAWGELFF. CDR3 bases: TGTGCCAGCAGTGAAGCATGGGGGGAGCTGTTTTTT.